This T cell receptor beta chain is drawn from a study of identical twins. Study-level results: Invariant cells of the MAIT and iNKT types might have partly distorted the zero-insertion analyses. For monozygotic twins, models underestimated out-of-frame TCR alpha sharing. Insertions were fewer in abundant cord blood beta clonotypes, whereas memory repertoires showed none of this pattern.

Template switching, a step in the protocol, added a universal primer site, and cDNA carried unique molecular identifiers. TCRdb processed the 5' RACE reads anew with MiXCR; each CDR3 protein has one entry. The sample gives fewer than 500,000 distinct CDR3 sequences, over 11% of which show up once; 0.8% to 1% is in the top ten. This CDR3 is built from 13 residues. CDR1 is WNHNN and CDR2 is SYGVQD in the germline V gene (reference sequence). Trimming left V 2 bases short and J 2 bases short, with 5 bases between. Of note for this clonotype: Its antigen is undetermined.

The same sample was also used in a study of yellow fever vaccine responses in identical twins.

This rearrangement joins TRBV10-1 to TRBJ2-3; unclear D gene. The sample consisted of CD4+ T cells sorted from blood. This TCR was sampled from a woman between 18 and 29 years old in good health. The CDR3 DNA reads TGCGCCAGCAGTGAGGGCCTCACAGATACGCAGTATTTT. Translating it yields CASSEGLTDTQYF.